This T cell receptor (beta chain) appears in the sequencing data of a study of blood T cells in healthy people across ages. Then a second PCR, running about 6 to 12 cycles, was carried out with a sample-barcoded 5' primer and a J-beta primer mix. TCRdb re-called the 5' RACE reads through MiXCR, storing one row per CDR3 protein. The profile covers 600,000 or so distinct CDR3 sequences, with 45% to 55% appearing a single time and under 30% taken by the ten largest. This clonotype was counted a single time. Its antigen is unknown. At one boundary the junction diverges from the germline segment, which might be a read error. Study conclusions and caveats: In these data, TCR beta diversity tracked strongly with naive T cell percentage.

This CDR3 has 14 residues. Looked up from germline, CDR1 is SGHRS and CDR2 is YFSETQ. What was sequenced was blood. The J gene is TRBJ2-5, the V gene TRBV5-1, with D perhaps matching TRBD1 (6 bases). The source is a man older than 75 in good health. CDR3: CASSLVQGMEIQYF. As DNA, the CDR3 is TGCGCCAGCAGCTTGGTCCAGGGGATGGAGATCCAGTACTTC.